The clone carrying this TCR beta chain was seen a handful of times. The germline V gene has CDR1 SGHRS and CDR2 YFSETQ. The CDR3 has 18 residues. Trimming shortened V by 0 bases and J by 3 bases, and 21 bases separated the two germline ends. Preparing the TCRbeta library involved the use of unique molecular identifiers. TCRdb passed the PCR reads through MiXCR, listing each CDR3 protein once. The sample records a few hundred thousand distinct CDR3 sequences, 18% being singletons. The sample is drawn from a study of T-cell reconstitution after alpha-beta-depleted transplantation in children. This sample comprised PBMCs from the stem cell graft donor, obtained from the stem cell graft. V and J are TRBV5-1 and TRBJ1-1, with a tentative D call TRBD1 (5 bases). The TCR originated in a human donor who donated a stem cell graft to a child with acute lymphoblastic leukemia. CDR3 nucleotides: TGCGCCAGCAGCTTGGCCGTAAACCCCAGGGTCCGGGACACTGAAGCTTTCTTT. Amino acid sequence: CASSLAVNPRVRDTEAFF.